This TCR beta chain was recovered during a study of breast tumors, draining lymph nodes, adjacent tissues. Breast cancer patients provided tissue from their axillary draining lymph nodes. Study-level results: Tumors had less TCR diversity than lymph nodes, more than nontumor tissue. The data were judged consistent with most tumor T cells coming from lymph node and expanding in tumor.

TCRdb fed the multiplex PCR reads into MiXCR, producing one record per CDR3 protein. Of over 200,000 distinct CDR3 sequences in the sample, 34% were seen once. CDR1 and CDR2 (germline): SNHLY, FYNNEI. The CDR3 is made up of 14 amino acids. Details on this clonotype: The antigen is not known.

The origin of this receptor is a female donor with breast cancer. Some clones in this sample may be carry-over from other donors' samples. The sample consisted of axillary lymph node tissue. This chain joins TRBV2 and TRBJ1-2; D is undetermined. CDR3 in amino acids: CARDSASPMGGYTF. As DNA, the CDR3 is TGTGCTAGAGATAGCGCGAGCCCCATGGGGGGCTACACCTTC. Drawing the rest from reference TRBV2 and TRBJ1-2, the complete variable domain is EPEVTQTPSHQVTQMGQEVILRCVPISNHLYFYWYRQILGQKVEFLVSFYNNEISEKSEIFDDQFSVERPDGSNFTLKIRSTKLEDSAMYFCARDSASPMGGYTFGSGTRLTVV.